This TCR beta chain was recorded in a study of blood T cell repertoires in COVID-19 (dated by TCRdb to about 2020). Looking at the study overall: Samples from collaborators originated in the United States, Italy and Spain and spanned both the acute and convalescent phases of COVID-19. The sample metadata nearly always contained a de-identified subject ID, COVID-19 status, age in years and sex. Where available, HLA class I and class II types were taken from metadata supplied by the sample provider and were not determined by assay-based typing. The repertoires were made available in a free public database intended to serve as a resource for research on the immune response to SARS-CoV-2. Samples were obtained from the ongoing ImmuneRACE study (first 160 participants) and from 1,000 to 1,500 subjects provided by 6 global collaborators. The dataset comprised deeply sampled blood TCRbeta repertoires from subjects exposed to, actively infected with, or recovered from COVID-19. The prospective study material was composed of cDNA or gDNA derived from T cells, B-cell-depleted T cells, or PBMCs. The paper's findings and limits, for the study overall: How much clinical and demographic metadata was included differed by source and by participant, and the metadata was provided uncurated.

V is pared back by 4 bases and J by 6 bases, with 11 bases lying between the germline termini. Sequences SGHDT (CDR1) and YYEEEE (CDR2) are obtained from the germline V gene. Including cysteine and phenylalanine, the CDR3 has 13 amino acids. The entry retains the CDR3 DNA only, 39 bases that are in frame from base 1. TCRbeta CDR3 regions were amplified from genomic DNA by means of the immunoSEQ Assay, a bias-controlled multiplex PCR. The published analysis was carried out like this. Within the assay, amplification of reference gene primers was used to estimate how many nucleated cells each sample contained. To quantify the absolute abundance of each unique TCRbeta CDR3 rearrangement, sequence reads were collapsed and filtered. Productive Simpson clonality was computed per sample as the square root of Simpson's diversity index over productive rearrangements. TCRdb holds this immuneACCESS table with in-frame rearrangements only. Some clones are missing; in checked studies, unresolved V genes explain under half, and the rest has no known cause. V, J and clone size reflect that table, while D and trimming were determined from the DNA. The sample data list just over 300,000 clones, and 80% to 90% of these were observed just once. More than 2% of the sample lies in the top ten.

Enrolling through a virtual design, the prospective study's participants ranged in age from roughly 18 to 100 years and lived across 24 United States geographic areas. Cohort assignment in the prospective study relied on participant-reported clinical history from a screening survey and a study questionnaire. Recovered participants in ImmuneRACE Cohort 3 were defined as having two consecutive negative NP/OP PCR tests, clearance from a healthcare professional, or resolution of symptoms. In the prospective study, mobile phlebotomists collected whole blood, serum and a nasopharyngeal or oropharyngeal swab from each participant. Over a roughly 2-month period, participants in the prospective study had the option of providing additional blood draws and questionnaires. Prospective study blood samples were shipped either frozen or at room temperature before DNA extraction. In the case of this clone: Its target antigen remains unknown. Base quality data are lacking; no much larger clone is found one base away.

The rearranged segments are TRBV5-6 and TRBJ1-5; the D segment cannot be called with confidence. The sequenced material came from PBMCs or T cells enriched from blood (not recorded which). The receptor's source is a man aged 25-40 years who had recovered from COVID-19. The CDR3 is CASSAAPGQPQHF. The nucleotides are TGTGCCAGCAGCGCCGCCCCAGGTCAGCCCCAGCATTTT.